This T cell receptor beta chain was found in a study of blood T cell repertoires in COVID-19. Study as a whole: The United States, Italy and Spain were the sources of the acute and convalescent COVID-19 samples. T cells, B-cell-depleted T cells, or PBMCs provided the cDNA or gDNA that served as material.

Original data processing: Amplifying reference gene primers gave estimates of nucleated cell counts. Repertoires were generated with immunoSEQ multiplex PCR, while TCRdb's copy carries only in-frame clones and drops some. V, J and clone size are those of that table, while D and trimming were read from the DNA. The table lists 45,000 or so clones, 85% to 90% of them singletons. Seattle enrolled patients during active infection and tracked them longitudinally. Germline V gene lookup returns CDR1 LNHDA and CDR2 SQIVND (reference sequence). CDR3 length equals 14 residues. The J segment lost 6 bases and the V segment lost 10 bases, leaving 13 bases of the junction unmatched.

The sequence came from a man aged 40-49 years with COVID-19, enrolled during active disease. The chain is built from TRBV19 and TRBJ1-2, with 8 positions matching TRBD1. The sequencing input was peripheral blood. CDR3 coding DNA: TGTGCCACCCACCCCGGGACAGGCGGGAATGGCTACACCTTC. Its protein product is CATHPGTGGNGYTF.